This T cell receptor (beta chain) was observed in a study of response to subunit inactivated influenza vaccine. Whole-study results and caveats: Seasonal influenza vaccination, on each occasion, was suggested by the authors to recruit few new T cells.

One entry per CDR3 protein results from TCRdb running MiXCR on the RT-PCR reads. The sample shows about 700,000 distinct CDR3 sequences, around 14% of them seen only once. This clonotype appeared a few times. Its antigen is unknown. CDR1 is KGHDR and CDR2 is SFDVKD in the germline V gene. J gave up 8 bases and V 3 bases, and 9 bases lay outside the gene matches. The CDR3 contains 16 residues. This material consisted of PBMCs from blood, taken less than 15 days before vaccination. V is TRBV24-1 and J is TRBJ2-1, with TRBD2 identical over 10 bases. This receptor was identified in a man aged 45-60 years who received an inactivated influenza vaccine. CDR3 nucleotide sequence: TGTGCCACCAGTGATATCCCTAGCGGGAGACGTGATGAGCAGTTCTTC. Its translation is CATSDIPSGRRDEQFF.